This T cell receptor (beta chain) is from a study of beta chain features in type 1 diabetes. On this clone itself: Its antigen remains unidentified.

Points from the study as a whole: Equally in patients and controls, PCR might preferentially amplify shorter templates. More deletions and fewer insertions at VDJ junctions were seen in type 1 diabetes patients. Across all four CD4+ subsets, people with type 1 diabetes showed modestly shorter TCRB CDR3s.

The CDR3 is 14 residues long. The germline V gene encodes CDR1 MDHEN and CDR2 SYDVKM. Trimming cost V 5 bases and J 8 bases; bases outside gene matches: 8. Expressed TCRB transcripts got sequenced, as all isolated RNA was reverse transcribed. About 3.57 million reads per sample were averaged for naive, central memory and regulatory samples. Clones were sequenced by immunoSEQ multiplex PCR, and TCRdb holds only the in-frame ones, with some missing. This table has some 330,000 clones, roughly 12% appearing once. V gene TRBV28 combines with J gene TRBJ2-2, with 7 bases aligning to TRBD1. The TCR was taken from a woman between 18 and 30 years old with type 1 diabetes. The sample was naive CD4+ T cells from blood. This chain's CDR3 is CASSPNDRAGELFF. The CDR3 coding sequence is TGTGCCAGCAGTCCGAACGACAGGGCGGGGGAGCTGTTTTTT.